The text below deals with one TCR beta chain. Antigen: not known. Different DNA sequences within this sample yield the same CDR3. Trimming removed 1 base from V and 3 bases from J, with 7 bases in between. This CDR3 has 13 amino acids. Germline CDR1 and CDR2: SGHTA and FQGNSA. Primers: 60 Vbeta forward and 13 Jbeta reverse. In the source study's methods: The count from a later analysis was tens of millions of unique TCR beta chains, about 10 million of them shared. Assay: immunoSEQ multiplex PCR; the TCRdb copy retains only in-frame clones and omits some. The V and J calls and clone size come from that table; D and trimming were worked out from the DNA. Of 100,000 to 150,000 clones in the sample, roughly 80% were seen once. The record originates from a study of cytomegalovirus exposure and HLA in healthy donors. Points from the study as a whole: Several V segments, TRBV6-2 and TRBV6-3 among them, could not be told apart and were dropped. As immune exposure information, only CMV serostatus was available.

The sequencing input was PBMCs. The receptor comes from a man younger than 30 in good health and CMV-seropositive. The chain carries TRBV7-2 and TRBJ2-7; a weak D match, TRBD2 (6 bases). CDR3 sequence reads: CASSLVGLYEQYF. The CDR3 bases are TGTGCCAGCAGCTTAGTGGGACTCTACGAGCAGTACTTC.